This TCR beta chain was identified during a study of cytomegalovirus exposure and HLA in healthy donors. PCR primers comprised 60 Vbeta and 13 Jbeta primers. Using immunoSEQ multiplex PCR, the repertoire was profiled, and TCRdb retains in-frame clones only, with some absent. Of approximately 140,000 clones in the sample, just under 80% were seen once. This CDR3 is 15 amino acids long. With V trimmed by 5 bases and J by 3 bases, 7 bases remained unmatched. Germline V gene data show CDR1 as SEHNR and CDR2 as FQNEAQ (reference sequence). The chain employs TRBV7-9 and TRBJ1-1; 9 bases align to TRBD1. This sequence originates from a woman between 18 and 30 years old in good health and CMV-seronegative. The specimen was PBMCs. DNA for the CDR3: TGTGCCAGCAGCATACAGGGGGCTCGGGACACTGAAGCTTTCTTT. It encodes CASSIQGARDTEAFF. The complete variable domain, with remaining parts taken from reference TRBV7-9 and TRBJ1-1, reads DTGVSQNPRHKITKRGQNVTFRCDPISEHNRLYWYRQTLGQGPEFLTYFQNEAQLEKSRLLSDRFSAERPKGSFSTLEIQRTEQGDSAMYLCASSIQGARDTEAFFGQGTRLTVV.